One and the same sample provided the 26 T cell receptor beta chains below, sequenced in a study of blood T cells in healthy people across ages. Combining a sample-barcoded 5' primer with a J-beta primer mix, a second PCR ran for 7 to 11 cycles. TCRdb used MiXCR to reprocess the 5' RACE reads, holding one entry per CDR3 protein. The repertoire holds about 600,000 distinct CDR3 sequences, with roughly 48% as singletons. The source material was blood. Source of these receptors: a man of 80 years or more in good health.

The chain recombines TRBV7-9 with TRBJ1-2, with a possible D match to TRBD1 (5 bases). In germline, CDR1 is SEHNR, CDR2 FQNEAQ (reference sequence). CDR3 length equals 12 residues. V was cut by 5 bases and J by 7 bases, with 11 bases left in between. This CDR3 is CASSPEGFGYTF. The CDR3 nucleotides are TGTGCCAGCAGCCCAGAGGGGTTTGGCTACACCTTC. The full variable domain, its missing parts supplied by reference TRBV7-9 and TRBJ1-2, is DTGVSQNPRHKITKRGQNVTFRCDPISEHNRLYWYRQTLGQGPEFLTYFQNEAQLEKSRLLSDRFSAERPKGSFSTLEIQRTEQGDSAMYLCASSPEGFGYTFGSGTRLTVV.

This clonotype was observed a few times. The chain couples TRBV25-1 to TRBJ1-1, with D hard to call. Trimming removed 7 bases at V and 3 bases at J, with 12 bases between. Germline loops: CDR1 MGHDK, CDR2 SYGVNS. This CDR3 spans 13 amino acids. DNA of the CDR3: TGTGCCAGCACCCTAGGTTCTTACACTGAAGCTTTCTTT. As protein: CASTLGSYTEAFF.

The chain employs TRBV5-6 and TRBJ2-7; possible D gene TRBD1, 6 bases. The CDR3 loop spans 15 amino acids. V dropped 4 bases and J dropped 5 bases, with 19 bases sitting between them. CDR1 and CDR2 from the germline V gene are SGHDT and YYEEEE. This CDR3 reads CASSTTGTGPHEQYF. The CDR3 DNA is TGTGCCAGCAGCACCACCGGCACAGGGCCCCACGAGCAGTACTTC.

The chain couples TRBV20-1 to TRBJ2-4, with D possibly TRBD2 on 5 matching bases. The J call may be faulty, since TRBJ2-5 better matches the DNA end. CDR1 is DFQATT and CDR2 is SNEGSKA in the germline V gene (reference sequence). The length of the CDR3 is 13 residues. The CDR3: CSADHGLQETQYF. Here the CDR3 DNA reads TGCAGTGCGGACCATGGACTCCAAGAGACCCAGTACTTC.

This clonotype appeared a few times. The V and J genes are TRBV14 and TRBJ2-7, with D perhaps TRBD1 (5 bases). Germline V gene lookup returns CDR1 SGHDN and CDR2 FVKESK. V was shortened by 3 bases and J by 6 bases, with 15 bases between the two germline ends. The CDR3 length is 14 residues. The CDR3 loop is CASSHRQLIGEQYF. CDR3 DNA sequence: TGTGCCAGCAGCCACCGACAGCTTATCGGCGAGCAGTACTTC.

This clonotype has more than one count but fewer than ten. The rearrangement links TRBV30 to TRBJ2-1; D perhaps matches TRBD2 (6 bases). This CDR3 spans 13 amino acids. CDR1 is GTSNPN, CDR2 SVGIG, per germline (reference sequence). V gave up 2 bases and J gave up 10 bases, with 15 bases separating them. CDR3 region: CAWSPWGDREQFF. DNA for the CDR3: TGTGCCTGGAGTCCCTGGGGGGACCGAGAGCAGTTCTTC.

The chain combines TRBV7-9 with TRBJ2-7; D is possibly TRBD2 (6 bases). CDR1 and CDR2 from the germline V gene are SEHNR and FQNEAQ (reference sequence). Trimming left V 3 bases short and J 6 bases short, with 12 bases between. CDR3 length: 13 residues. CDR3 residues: CASSFGTPCEQYF. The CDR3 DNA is TGTGCCAGCAGCTTTGGGACTCCCTGCGAGCAGTACTTC. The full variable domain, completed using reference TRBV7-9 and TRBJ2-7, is DTGVSQNPRHKITKRGQNVTFRCDPISEHNRLYWYRQTLGQGPEFLTYFQNEAQLEKSRLLSDRFSAERPKGSFSTLEIQRTEQGDSAMYLCASSFGTPCEQYFGPGTRLTVT.

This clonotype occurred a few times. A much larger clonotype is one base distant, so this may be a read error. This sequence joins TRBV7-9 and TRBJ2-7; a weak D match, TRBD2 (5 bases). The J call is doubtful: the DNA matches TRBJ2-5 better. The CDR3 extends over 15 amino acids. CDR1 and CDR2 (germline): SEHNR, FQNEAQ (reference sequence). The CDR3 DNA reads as TGTGCCAGCAGCTCTGGCGGGTGGTACATTGAGACCCAGTACTTC. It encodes CASSSGGWYIETQYF.

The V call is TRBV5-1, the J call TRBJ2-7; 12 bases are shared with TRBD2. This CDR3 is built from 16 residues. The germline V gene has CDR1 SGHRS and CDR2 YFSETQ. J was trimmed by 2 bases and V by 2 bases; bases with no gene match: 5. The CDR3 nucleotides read TGCGCCAGCAGCTTCTCCCTAGCGGGAGGGCCCTACGAGCAGTACTTC. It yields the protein CASSFSLAGGPYEQYF.

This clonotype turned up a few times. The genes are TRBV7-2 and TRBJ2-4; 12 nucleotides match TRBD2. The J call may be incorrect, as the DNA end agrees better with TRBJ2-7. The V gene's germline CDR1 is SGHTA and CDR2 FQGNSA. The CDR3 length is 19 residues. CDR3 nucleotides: TGTGCCAGCAGCAAACGAAAATCGCGGACTAGCGGGGATTCCTACGAGCAGTACTTC. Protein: CASSKRKSRTSGDSYEQYF.

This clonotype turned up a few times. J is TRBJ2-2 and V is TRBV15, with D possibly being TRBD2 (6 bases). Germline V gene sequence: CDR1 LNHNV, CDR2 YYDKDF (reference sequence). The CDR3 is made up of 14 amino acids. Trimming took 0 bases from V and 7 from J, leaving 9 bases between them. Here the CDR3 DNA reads TGTGCCACCAGCAGAGATTCGCGGGACGGGGAGCTGTTTTTT. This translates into CATSRDSRDGELFF. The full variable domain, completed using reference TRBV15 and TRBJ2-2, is DAMVIQNPRYQVTQFGKPVTLSCSQTLNHNVMYWYQQKSSQAPKLLFHYYDKDFNNEADTPDNFQSRRPNTSFCFLDIRSPGLGDTAMYLCATSRDSRDGELFFGEGSRLTVL.

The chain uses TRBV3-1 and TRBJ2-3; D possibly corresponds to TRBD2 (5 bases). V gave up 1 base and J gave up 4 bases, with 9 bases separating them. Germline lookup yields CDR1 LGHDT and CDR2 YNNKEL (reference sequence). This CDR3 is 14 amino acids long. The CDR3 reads CASSQATRPDTQYF. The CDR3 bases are TGTGCCAGCAGCCAAGCTACTAGGCCAGATACGCAGTATTTT.

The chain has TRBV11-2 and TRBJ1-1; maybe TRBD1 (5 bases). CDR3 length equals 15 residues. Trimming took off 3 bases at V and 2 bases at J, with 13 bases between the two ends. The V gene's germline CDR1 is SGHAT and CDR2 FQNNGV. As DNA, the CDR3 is TGTGCCAGCAGCTTGGGGGGAAGCGGAAACACTGAAGCTTTCTTT. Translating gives CASSLGGSGNTEAFF.

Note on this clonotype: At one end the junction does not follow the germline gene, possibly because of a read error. CDR3 amino acids: CVSSLSIEPGLAGRDTQYF. As DNA, the CDR3 is TGCGTCAGCAGCCTCTCAATCGAACCGGGACTAGCGGGACGAGATACGCAGTATTTT. The rearrangement uses TRBV4-3 and TRBJ2-3; 13 positions match TRBD2. Germline CDR1 and CDR2: LGHNA and YSLEER. The CDR3 covers 19 residues.

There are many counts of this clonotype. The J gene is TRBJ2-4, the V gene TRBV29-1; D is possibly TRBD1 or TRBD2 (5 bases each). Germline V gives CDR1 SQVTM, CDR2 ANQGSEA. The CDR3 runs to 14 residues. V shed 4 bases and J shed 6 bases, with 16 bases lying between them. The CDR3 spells CSVVPGTLRNIQYF. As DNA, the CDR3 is TGCAGCGTTGTTCCGGGGACCCTCCGAAACATTCAGTACTTC.

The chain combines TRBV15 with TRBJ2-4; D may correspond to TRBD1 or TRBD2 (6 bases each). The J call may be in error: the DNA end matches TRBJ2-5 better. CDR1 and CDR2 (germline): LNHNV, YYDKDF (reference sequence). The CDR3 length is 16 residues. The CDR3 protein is CATSGEPGQGRETQYF. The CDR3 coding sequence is TGTGCCACCAGCGGGGAGCCGGGACAAGGGAGGGAGACCCAGTACTTC.

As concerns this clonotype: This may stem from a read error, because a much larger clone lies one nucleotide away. The CDR3 nucleotides read TGTGCCAGCAGTTCCTCGGGGAGCGGGGCAGATGAGCAGTACTTC. This codes for CASSSSGSGADEQYF. The chain has TRBV6-6 and TRBJ2-7, with TRBD2 identical over 7 bases. The V gene's germline CDR1 is MNHNY and CDR2 SVGAGI (reference sequence). With 4 bases clipped from V and 7 bases from J, the junction kept 13 bases outside the gene matches. CDR3 length equals 15 residues.

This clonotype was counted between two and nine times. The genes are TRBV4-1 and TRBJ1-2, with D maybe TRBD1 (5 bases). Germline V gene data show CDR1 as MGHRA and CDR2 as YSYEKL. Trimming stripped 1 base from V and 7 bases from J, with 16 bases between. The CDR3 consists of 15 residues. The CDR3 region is CASSQVTEGPAGYTF. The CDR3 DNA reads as TGCGCCAGCAGCCAAGTAACGGAGGGGCCGGCTGGCTACACCTTC.

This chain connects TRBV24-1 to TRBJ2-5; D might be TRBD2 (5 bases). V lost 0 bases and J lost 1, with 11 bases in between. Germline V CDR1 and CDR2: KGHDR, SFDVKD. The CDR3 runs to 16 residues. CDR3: CATSDLGRTSQETQYF. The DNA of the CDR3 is TGTGCCACCAGTGATTTGGGTAGGACTTCCCAAGAGACCCAGTACTTC.

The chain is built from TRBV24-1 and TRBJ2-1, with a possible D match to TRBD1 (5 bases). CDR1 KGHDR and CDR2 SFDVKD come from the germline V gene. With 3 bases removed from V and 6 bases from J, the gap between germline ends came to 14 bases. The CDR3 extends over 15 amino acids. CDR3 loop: CATSDGHSRSNEQFF. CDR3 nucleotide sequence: TGTGCCACCAGTGATGGACACTCTCGGAGCAATGAGCAGTTCTTC.

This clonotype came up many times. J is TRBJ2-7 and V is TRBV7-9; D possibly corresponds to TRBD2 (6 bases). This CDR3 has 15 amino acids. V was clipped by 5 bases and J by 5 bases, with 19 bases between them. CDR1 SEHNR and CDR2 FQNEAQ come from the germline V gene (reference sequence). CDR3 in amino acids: CASSRGIGPTHEQYF. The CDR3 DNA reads TGTGCCAGCAGCCGCGGGATTGGCCCAACCCACGAGCAGTACTTC.

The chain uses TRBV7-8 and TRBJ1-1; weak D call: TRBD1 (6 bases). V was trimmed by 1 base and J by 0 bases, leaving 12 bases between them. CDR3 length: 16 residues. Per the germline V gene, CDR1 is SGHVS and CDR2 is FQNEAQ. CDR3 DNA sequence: TGTGCCAGCAGCTTAGAGGGGGTACACATGAACACTGAAGCTTTCTTT. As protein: CASSLEGVHMNTEAFF. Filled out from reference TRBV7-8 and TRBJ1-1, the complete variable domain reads GAGVSQSPRYKVAKRGQDVALRCDPISGHVSLFWYQQALGQGPEFLTYFQNEAQLDKSGLPSDRFFAERPEGSVSTLKIQRTQQEDSAVYLCASSLEGVHMNTEAFFGQGTRLTVV.

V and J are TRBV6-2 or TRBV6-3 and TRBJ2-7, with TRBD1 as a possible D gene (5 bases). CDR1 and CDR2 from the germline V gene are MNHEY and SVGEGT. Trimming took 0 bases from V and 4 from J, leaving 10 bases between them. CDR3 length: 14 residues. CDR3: CASSYSRVLYEQYF. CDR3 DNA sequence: TGTGCCAGCAGTTACTCCAGGGTTCTATACGAGCAGTACTTC.

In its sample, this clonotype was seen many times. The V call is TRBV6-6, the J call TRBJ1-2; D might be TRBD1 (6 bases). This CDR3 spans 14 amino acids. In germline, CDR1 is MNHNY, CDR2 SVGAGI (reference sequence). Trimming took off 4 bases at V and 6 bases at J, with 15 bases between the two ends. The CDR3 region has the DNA TGTGCCAGCAGTTCCCTACAGGGAGTAGATGGCTACACCTTC. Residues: CASSSLQGVDGYTF.

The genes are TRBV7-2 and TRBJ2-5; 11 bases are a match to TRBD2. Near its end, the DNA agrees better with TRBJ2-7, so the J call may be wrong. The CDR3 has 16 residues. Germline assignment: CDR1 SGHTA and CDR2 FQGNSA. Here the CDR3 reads CASSLEGTSGVYEQYF. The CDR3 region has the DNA TGTGCCAGCAGCTTAGAGGGGACTAGCGGCGTCTACGAGCAGTACTTC.

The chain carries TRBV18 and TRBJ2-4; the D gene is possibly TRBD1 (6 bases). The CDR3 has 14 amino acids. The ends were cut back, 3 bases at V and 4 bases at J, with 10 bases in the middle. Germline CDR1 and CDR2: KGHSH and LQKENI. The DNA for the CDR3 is TGTGCCAGCTCACCGATCGGACAGAAAAACATTCAGTACTTC. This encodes CASSPIGQKNIQYF.